The rows below give T cell receptor beta chains drawn from one sample of a study of beta chain features in type 1 diabetes. Sequenced by immunoSEQ multiplex PCR; TCRdb stores in-frame clones only, minus some. The sample lists about 900,000 clones, 17% occurring once. Material: naive CD4+ T cells from blood. These receptors were collected from a woman aged 18-35 years in good health. CDR3s include the opening cysteine and the closing phenylalanine or tryptophan. Expanded clones are given a class, and other clones once, few, many or no size at all.

v_gene,j_gene,abundance,CDR3aa
TRBV28,TRBJ2-5,few,CASSRTGRETQYF
TRBV4-3,TRBJ2-1,.,CASSQARSGTTNEQFF
TRBV5-4,TRBJ2-2,.,CASSLAPDRANTGELFF
TRBV7-6,TRBJ2-1,.,CASSLGLAGARNEQFF
TRBV6-5,TRBJ2-2,.,CASSQEGGTGELFF
TRBV2,TRBJ2-7,.,CAGRQAPTHEQYF
TRBV6-5,TRBJ2-1,.,CARNLAGGAYNEQFF
TRBV2,TRBJ2-7,few,CASTAVAYEQYF
TRBV13,TRBJ2-1,.,CASSLRGRLADNEQFF
TRBV12-5,TRBJ2-1,.,CASGFGVGYNEQFF
TRBV7-2,TRBJ2-7,.,CASSLAGLAGKSYEQYF
TRBV5-5,TRBJ2-7,.,CASSRRGQQAYEQYF
TRBV7-3,TRBJ2-1,few,CASSSGLASYNEQFF
TRBV15,TRBJ2-3,few,CATSSPGTSGADTQYF
TRBV4-3,TRBJ1-1,.,CASSPRINFYTEAFF
TRBV14,TRBJ1-4,few,CASSQVRGEKLFF
TRBV7-2,TRBJ2-3,few,CASSLLLAGPTDTQYF
TRBV4-2,TRBJ2-3,.,CASSRKPLAGGPGDTQYF
TRBV7-9,TRBJ2-1,few,CASSLARDNEQFF
TRBV4-3,TRBJ2-5,few,CASSFNEMGETQYF
TRBV5-1,TRBJ2-7,few,CASSPGTSHRPEQYF
TRBV5-6,TRBJ2-5,.,CASSFGTVETQYF
TRBV18,TRBJ2-7,.,CASSPPSGSYEQYF
TRBV7-2,TRBJ2-7,few,CASSPWTGAYEQYF
TRBV10-3,TRBJ1-3,.,CAISSVTGSSGNTIYF
TRBV7-2,TRBJ2-2,few,CASSQTGLAGGGGELFF
TRBV19,TRBJ2-5,.,CASSMRGSVTLGETQYF
TRBV7-9,TRBJ1-2,.,CASSLGVGQGNYGYTF
TRBV5-8,TRBJ1-2,.,CASSLTRRLFPGYTF
TRBV6-4,TRBJ2-2,.,CASSERGAGELFF